Given below is one T cell receptor beta chain in context. The data stem from a study of blood T cell repertoires in COVID-19. Study in general: Sites across the United States, Italy and Spain contributed samples from acute and convalescent COVID-19. T cells, B-cell-depleted T cells, or PBMCs supplied cDNA or gDNA.

This CDR3 contains 14 residues. Germline assignment: CDR1 LGHDT and CDR2 YNNKEL (reference sequence). V shed 4 bases and J shed 5 bases, with 12 bases lying between them. In the original workflow: Reference gene primer amplification yielded estimated nucleated cell counts. Profiling relied on immunoSEQ multiplex PCR, and the TCRdb table lists in-frame clones only, not all of them. The V and J calls and clone size come from that table; D and trimming were worked out from the DNA. Of about 200,000 clones detected, around 85% appear once; the ten largest clones hold approximately 11%. This chain joins TRBV3-1 (or the pseudogene TRBV3-2) and TRBJ2-1; no definite D call. Material: peripheral blood. The origin of this receptor is a human donor with active or convalescent COVID-19. The donor label of this sample is uncertain. The CDR3 DNA sequence: TGTGCCAGCAGCCGACATGACCAGGACAATGAGCAGTTCTTC. This codes for CASSRHDQDNEQFF.